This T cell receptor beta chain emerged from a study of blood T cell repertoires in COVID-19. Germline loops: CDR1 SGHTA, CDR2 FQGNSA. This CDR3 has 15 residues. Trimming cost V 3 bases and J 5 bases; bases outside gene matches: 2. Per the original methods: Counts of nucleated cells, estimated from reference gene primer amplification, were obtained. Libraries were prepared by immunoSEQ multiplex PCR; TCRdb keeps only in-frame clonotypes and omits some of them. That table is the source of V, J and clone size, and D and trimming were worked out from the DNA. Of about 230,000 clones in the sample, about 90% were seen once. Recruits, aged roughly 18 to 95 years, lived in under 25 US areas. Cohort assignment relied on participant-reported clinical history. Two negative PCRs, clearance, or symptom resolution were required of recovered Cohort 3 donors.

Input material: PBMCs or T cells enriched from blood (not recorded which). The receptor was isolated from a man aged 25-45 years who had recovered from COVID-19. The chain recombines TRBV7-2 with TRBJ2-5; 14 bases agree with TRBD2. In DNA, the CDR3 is TGTGCCAGCAGCTTCCGACTAGCGGGGGGGGAGACCCAGTACTTC. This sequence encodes CASSFRLAGGETQYF.